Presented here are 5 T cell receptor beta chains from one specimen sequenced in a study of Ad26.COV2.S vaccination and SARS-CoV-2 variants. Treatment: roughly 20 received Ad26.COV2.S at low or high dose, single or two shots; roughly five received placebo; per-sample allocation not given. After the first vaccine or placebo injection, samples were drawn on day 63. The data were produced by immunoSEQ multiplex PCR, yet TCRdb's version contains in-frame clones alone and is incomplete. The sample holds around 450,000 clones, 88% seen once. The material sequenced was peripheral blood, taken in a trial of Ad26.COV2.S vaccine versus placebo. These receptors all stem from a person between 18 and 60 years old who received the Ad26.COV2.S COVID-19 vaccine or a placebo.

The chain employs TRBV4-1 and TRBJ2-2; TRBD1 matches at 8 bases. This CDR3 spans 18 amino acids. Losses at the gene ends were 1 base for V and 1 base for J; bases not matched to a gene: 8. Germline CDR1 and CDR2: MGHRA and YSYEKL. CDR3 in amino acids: CASSQGWVGTGNTGELFF. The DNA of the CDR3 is TGCGCCAGCAGCCAAGGGTGGGTAGGGACAGGGAACACCGGGGAGCTGTTTTTT.

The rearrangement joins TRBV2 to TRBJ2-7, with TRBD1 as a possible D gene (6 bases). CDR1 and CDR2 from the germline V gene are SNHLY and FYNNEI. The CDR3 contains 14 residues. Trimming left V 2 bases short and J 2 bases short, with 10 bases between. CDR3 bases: TGTGCCAGCAGTGAAAGACAGGAGACCTACGAGCAGTACTTC. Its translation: CASSERQETYEQYF.

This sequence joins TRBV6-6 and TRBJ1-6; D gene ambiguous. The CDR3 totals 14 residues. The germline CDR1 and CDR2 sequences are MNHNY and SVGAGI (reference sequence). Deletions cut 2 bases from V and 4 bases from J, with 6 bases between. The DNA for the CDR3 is TGTGCCAGCAGTTACCCGGTGTATAATTCACCCCTCCACTTT. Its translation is CASSYPVYNSPLHF.

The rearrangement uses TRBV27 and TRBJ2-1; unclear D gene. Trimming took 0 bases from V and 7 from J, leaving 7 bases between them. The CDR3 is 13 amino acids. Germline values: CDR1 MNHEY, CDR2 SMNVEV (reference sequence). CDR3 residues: CASSLSIPNEQFF. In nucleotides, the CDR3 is TGTGCCAGCAGTTTATCGATCCCAAATGAGCAGTTCTTC.

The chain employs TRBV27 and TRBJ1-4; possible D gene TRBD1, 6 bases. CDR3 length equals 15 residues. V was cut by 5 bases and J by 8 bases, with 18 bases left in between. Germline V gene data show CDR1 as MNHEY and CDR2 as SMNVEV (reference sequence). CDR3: CASSPQGVAWEKLFF. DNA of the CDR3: TGTGCCAGCAGTCCACAGGGAGTAGCGTGGGAAAAACTGTTTTTT.